The 4 T cell receptor beta chains below all came from one sample that was sequenced in a study of CD8 T cells in ankylosing spondylitis. Via MiXCR, TCRdb re-called the 5' RACE reads, giving one row per CDR3 protein. The data show some 240,000 distinct CDR3 sequences, 15% to 20% seen once. Sample: blood, either unsorted or a sorted T cell fraction (not recorded which). The source of these receptors is a male donor with ankylosing spondylitis or in good health (not recorded which).

This clonotype came up a few times. The V call is TRBV27, the J call TRBJ2-5; 7 bases are a match to TRBD1. This CDR3 has 14 amino acids. The V and J ends lost 2 bases and 5 bases, in that order; junction bases with no gene match: 5. Germline V gene data show CDR1 as MNHEY and CDR2 as SMNVEV (reference sequence). In DNA, the CDR3 is TGTGCCAGCAGTTTAAGCCAGGGGGTGGAGACCCAGTACTTC. This encodes CASSLSQGVETQYF.

The CDR3 spells CASSYSRGNQPQHF. In nucleotides, the CDR3 is TGTGCCAGCAGTTACTCGAGGGGAAATCAGCCCCAGCATTTT. The rearrangement links TRBV6-5 to TRBJ1-5; D is perhaps TRBD1 (5 bases). CDR3 size: 14 residues. Trimming stripped 0 bases from V and 4 bases from J, with 7 bases between. Germline V CDR1 and CDR2: MNHEY, SVGAGI.

The chain is built from TRBV28 and TRBJ2-1; 11 bases are shared with TRBD2. Trimming removed 6 bases from V and 7 bases from J; junction bases left unmatched: 8. This CDR3 has 15 residues. Germline-derived CDR1 and CDR2 are MDHEN and SYDVKM. CDR3 DNA: TGTGCCAGCAGACCCACCGGGACTAGCGGAAATGAGCAGTTCTTC. It translates to CASRPTGTSGNEQFF.

In this sample, this clonotype turned up a few times. The chain is built from TRBV20-1 and TRBJ2-5; unclear D gene. The ends were cut back, 1 base at V and 5 bases at J, with 5 bases in the middle. CDR1 is DFQATT, CDR2 SNEGSKA, per germline (reference sequence). This CDR3 has 11 residues. The CDR3: CSARGKETQYF. DNA of the CDR3: TGCAGTGCTAGAGGCAAGGAGACCCAGTACTTC.